Following are 31 T cell receptor beta chains from one sample sequenced in a study of blood T cells in healthy people across ages (dated by TCRdb to between 2014 and 2017). To prepare the library, 5' RACE was applied. The sample was run on an Illumina HiSeq 2500. A second PCR of roughly 7 to 12 cycles was run with a J-beta primer mix and a sample-barcoded 5' primer. TCRdb ran its own pipeline on the public reads, namely fastp trimming at Q25 and MiXCR clone calling, and kept in-frame beta chains. CDR3 protein sequences are deduplicated, and each keeps its most common genes and DNA. This sample is represented by approximately 900,000 distinct CDR3 sequences; almost 30% of them were singletons. The top ten clonotypes cover 10% of the sample. A further study also used this sample, focusing on T cells of mothers and their children.

What was sequenced was blood. The receptors come from a middle-aged woman in good health.

This clonotype was counted a few times. The rearrangement links TRBV28 to TRBJ2-4; perhaps TRBD2 as D (7 bases). The DNA end is more similar to TRBJ2-7, so the J call may be wrong. The germline gives CDR1 MDHEN, CDR2 SYDVKM. The CDR3 covers 16 residues. CDR3 nucleotide sequence: TGTGCCAGCAAGATGGGTCGGGGGGCTCCCGTTTACGAGCAGTACTTC. Translated: CASKMGRGAPVYEQYF.

V is TRBV12-3 or TRBV12-4 and J is TRBJ1-3; D not certain. Trimming cost V 1 base and J 4 bases, with 5 bases left between them. This CDR3 has 13 residues. The DNA of the CDR3 is TGTGCCAGCAGTTTAGTGAAGGGAAACACCATATATTTT. The encoded protein is CASSLVKGNTIYF.

Comment on this clonotype: One end of the junction fails to match germline, which may point to a read error. The chain carries TRBV14 and TRBJ2-2, with a tentative D call TRBD1 (6 bases). The length of the CDR3 is 15 residues. CDR1 and CDR2 from the germline V gene are SGHDN and FVKESK. As DNA, the CDR3 is TGTGCCGGCGGCCCTGGGACATCCCTCACCGGGGAGCGGTTTTTT. It yields the protein CAGGPGTSLTGERFF.

This clonotype was recorded at least ten times. The rearrangement uses TRBV29-1 and TRBJ2-5; tentative D call: TRBD1 (5 bases). From germline, CDR1 is SQVTM and CDR2 ANQGSEA. The CDR3 spans 13 residues. Trimming left V 2 bases short and J 2 bases short, with 9 bases between. As DNA, the CDR3 is TGCAGCGTTGAACGCAGGGATCAAGAGACCCAGTACTTC. Translation gives CSVERRDQETQYF. Filled out from reference TRBV29-1 and TRBJ2-5, the complete variable domain reads SAVISQKPSRDICQRGTSLTIQCQVDSQVTMMFWYRQQPGQSLTLIATANQGSEATYESGFVIDKFPISRPNLTFSTLTVSNMSPEDSSIYLCSVERRDQETQYFGPGTRLLVL.

The rearrangement links TRBV7-6 to TRBJ2-2; no reliable D call. This CDR3 comprises 13 residues. Trimming stripped 11 bases from V and 4 bases from J, with 14 bases between. The V gene's germline CDR1 is SGHVS and CDR2 FNYEAQ. The CDR3 is CAGVAGVTGELFF. In DNA, the CDR3 is TGTGCCGGAGTGGCAGGAGTCACCGGGGAGCTGTTTTTT.

This clonotype was seen just once. The chain uses TRBV12-3 or TRBV12-4 and TRBJ1-2; 9 bases map to TRBD1. This CDR3 spans 16 amino acids. Germline trimming cut 1 base from V and 2 bases from J; bases unmatched to any gene: 5. The CDR3 reads CASSLGGQGWNYGYTF. The DNA of the CDR3 is TGTGCCAGCAGTTTAGGCGGACAGGGGTGGAACTATGGCTACACCTTC.

The chain links TRBV7-1 to TRBJ2-2; D assignment may be TRBD1 or TRBD2 (5 bases each). TRBV7-1 has ORF status, its function being uncertain. The CDR3 is 13 amino acids. V gave up 3 bases and J gave up 4 bases, with 6 bases separating them. Written as DNA, the CDR3 is TGTGCCAGCAGCTCGGGGACCACCGGGGAGCTGTTTTTT. Its protein is CASSSGTTGELFF.

As regards this clonotype: Possible read error: a much larger clone is one base away. Since no conserved phenylalanine or tryptophan closes the CDR3, a read error is the likely cause. This rearrangement joins TRBV12-3 or TRBV12-4 to TRBJ2-7; 9 bases match TRBD1. The CDR3 sequence is 13 residues long. V shed 7 bases and J 5 bases; nucleotides not matched to a gene: 6. The CDR3 sequence: CASTQGAIDEQYL. The CDR3 DNA reads as TGTGCCAGCACACAGGGGGCGATCGACGAGCAGTACTTG.

CDR3 bases: TGTGCCAGCAGTTTAGAACTAGCACCCCCCTACAATGAGCAGTACTTC. Protein product: CASSLELAPPYNEQYF. The V gene is TRBV12-3 or TRBV12-4, the J gene TRBJ2-5; perhaps TRBD2 as D (6 bases). The CDR3 loop spans 16 amino acids. Between the trimmed V and J ends, which lost 1 base and 11 bases, there was a span of 23 bases.

This chain connects TRBV7-3 to TRBJ2-3; D call uncertain. With 1 base removed from V and 1 base from J, the gap between germline ends came to 9 bases. CDR3 size: 15 residues. Germline CDR1 reads SGHTA; CDR2 reads FQGTGA. CDR3 sequence: CASSLNPGRTDTQYF. The CDR3 DNA reads TGTGCCAGCAGCTTAAATCCTGGCCGCACAGATACGCAGTATTTT.

This clonotype was counted between two and nine times. The chain employs TRBV9 and TRBJ2-7; 9 bases are shared with TRBD2. Trimming at V came to 3 bases and at J to 7 bases, leaving 26 bases not matched to a gene. This CDR3 region has 20 residues. Per the germline V gene, CDR1 is SGDLS and CDR2 is YYNGEE. CDR3 sequence (DNA): TGTGCCAGCAGCGCCAGACTCAAGCGGGGGGCTTCCAGCTCCTACAATGAGCAGTACTTC. The encoded protein is CASSARLKRGASSSYNEQYF.

This clonotype has more than one count but fewer than ten. The junction shows a germline mismatch at one end, possibly a read error. The gene calls are TRBV6-2 or TRBV6-3 and TRBJ2-6; TRBD1 matches at 9 bases. Germline V gives CDR1 MNHEY, CDR2 SVGEGT. There are 19 residues in the CDR3. The CDR3 nucleotides are TGTGCCAGCAGTTCCCTCCGACAGGGGGGTAGTACTGGGGCCAACGTCCGGACTTTC. Amino acids: CASSSLRQGGSTGANVRTF.

The chain carries TRBV5-1 and TRBJ2-5; 7 bases agree with TRBD1. This CDR3 is built from 14 residues. V lost 4 bases, J lost 2 bases, and 5 bases stayed unmatched. Germline-derived CDR1 and CDR2 are SGHRS and YFSETQ. Here the CDR3 DNA reads TGCGCCAGCAGCCGATGGGACAGACAAGAGACCCAGTACTTC. Translating gives CASSRWDRQETQYF.

Regarding this clonotype: One base away lies a much larger clone, so this may be a sequencing read error. This chain connects TRBV4-2 to TRBJ1-6, with 8 nucleotides matching TRBD1. This CDR3 has 14 residues. The germline gives CDR1 LGHNA, CDR2 YNFKEQ. DNA of the CDR3: TGTGCCAGCAGCCCGGGACAGGAAAATTCACCCCTCAACTTT. Residues: CASSPGQENSPLNF.

This clonotype occurred many times. V usage is TRBV20-1 and J usage is TRBJ2-1, with TRBD2 matching over 10 bases. Germline trimming cut 3 bases from V and 6 bases from J; bases unmatched to any gene: 8. The CDR3 runs 15 residues. Germline CDR1 is DFQATT and CDR2 is SNEGSKA (reference sequence). The CDR3 sequence is CSARKAQRGGNEQFF. CDR3 in DNA: TGCAGTGCTAGGAAAGCCCAGCGGGGGGGCAATGAGCAGTTCTTC.

This clonotype was observed a few times. This chain joins TRBV27 and TRBJ2-7; 11 bases are a match to TRBD2. V lost 3 bases and J lost 6; bases outside the gene matches: 7. Germline V gives CDR1 MNHEY, CDR2 SMNVEV (reference sequence). CDR3 length: 15 amino acids. The CDR3 nucleotides read TGTGCCAGCAGTTTTTCGACTAGCGGGGCCTGCGAGCAGTACTTC. This sequence encodes CASSFSTSGACEQYF.

CDR3 region: CATSDRTGYTYGYTF. The CDR3 nucleotides read TGTGCCACCAGTGATCGGACAGGATATACATATGGCTACACCTTC. This chain uses TRBV24-1 with TRBJ1-2; the match to TRBD1 covers 7 bases. The V segment lost 3 bases and the J segment 5 bases; nucleotides outside the gene matches: 8. This CDR3 has 15 residues. Germline assignment: CDR1 KGHDR and CDR2 SFDVKD.

This clonotype was seen ten or more times. The chain links TRBV7-2 to TRBJ2-1, with 10 bases fitting TRBD2. This CDR3 has 15 amino acids. Germline V CDR1 and CDR2: SGHTA, FQGNSA. The trim removed 5 bases at V and 7 bases at J, leaving 8 bases unmatched. The CDR3 reads CASSPPSGGRNEQFF. CDR3 nucleotide sequence: TGTGCCAGCAGCCCCCCTAGCGGGGGCCGGAATGAGCAGTTCTTC.

Concerning this clonotype: Because the CDR3's place on the DNA is in doubt, the DNA is left out and the CDR3 is given as listed by TCRdb. The chain combines TRBV6-2 or TRBV6-3 with TRBJ1-6; the D call in the table, TRBD1, was not verified against the DNA. Per germline, CDR1 MNHEY and CDR2 SVGEGT. The CDR3 extends over 14 residues, inclusive of both ends. The CDR3 loop is CASSFGQGNSPRHF.

This clonotype was picked up many times. The genes are TRBV7-9 and TRBJ1-6; maybe TRBD1 (5 bases). The CDR3 loop spans 14 amino acids. Germline assignment: CDR1 SEHNR and CDR2 FQNEAQ (reference sequence). V was cut by 5 bases and J by 5 bases, with 10 bases left in between. CDR3 amino acids: CASSPGGDNSPLHF. CDR3 sequence (DNA): TGTGCCAGCAGCCCCGGGGGTGATAATTCACCCCTCCACTTT.

The V and J genes are TRBV11-3 and TRBJ2-1, with 8 bases identical to TRBD1. CDR3 length equals 17 residues. Trimming took 3 bases from V and 0 from J; bases not matched to a gene: 7. The germline CDR1 and CDR2 sequences are SGHNT and YENEEA. The CDR3 spells CASSFGPTGVSYNEQFF. The CDR3 region has the DNA TGTGCCAGCAGCTTCGGGCCGACAGGGGTCTCCTACAATGAGCAGTTCTTC.

A word on this clonotype: A read error is possible here, since a much larger clone lies one base away. DNA of the CDR3: TGTGCCAGCAGCTTAGATCGTAATAAAGACTACACCTTC. As protein: CASSLDRNKDYTF. The chain recombines TRBV11-2 with TRBJ1-2; D not certain. The CDR3 contains 13 residues. Germline-derived CDR1 and CDR2 are SGHAT and FQNNGV. V lost 0 bases, J lost 10 bases, and 12 bases lay in between.

This clonotype has a handful of counts. This chain joins TRBV28 and TRBJ2-7; no reliable D call. V lost 6 bases, J lost 2 bases, and 11 bases lay in between. The CDR3 runs to 13 residues. The germline gives CDR1 MDHEN, CDR2 SYDVKM. Here the CDR3 DNA reads TGTGCCAGCAGCTCCCTCTCCACCTACGAGCAGTACTTC. It specifies CASSSLSTYEQYF.

The chain is built from TRBV7-2 and TRBJ2-5; tentatively, D is TRBD2 (6 bases). Per germline, CDR1 SGHTA and CDR2 FQGNSA. The CDR3 runs 13 residues. V gave up 4 bases and J gave up 5 bases, with 11 bases separating them. The CDR3 sequence: CASSSPAGETQYF. In nucleotides, the CDR3 is TGTGCCAGCAGCTCGCCTGCGGGGGAGACCCAGTACTTC.

The CDR3 protein is CASSDYGGSSYNEQFF. The CDR3 DNA sequence: TGTGCCAGCAGTGACTACGGGGGGAGCTCCTACAATGAGCAGTTCTTC. V and J are TRBV2 and TRBJ2-1; 7 bases match TRBD2. This CDR3 is built from 16 residues. Germline V lookup: CDR1 SNHLY, CDR2 FYNNEI. V shed 3 bases and J 0 bases; nucleotides not matched to a gene: 5.

CDR3 sequence reads: CASSLPRTGNNEKLFF. The CDR3 bases are TGTGCCAGCAGCTTACCCCGAACAGGGAATAATGAAAAACTGTTTTTT. This sequence joins TRBV7-9 and TRBJ1-4; D is possibly TRBD1 (6 bases). Deletions cut 2 bases from V and 4 bases from J, with 14 bases between. CDR1 SEHNR and CDR2 FQNEAQ come from the germline V gene (reference sequence). The CDR3 loop spans 16 amino acids.

This clonotype came up a few times. The V and J genes are TRBV5-1 and TRBJ1-3; D gene ambiguous. The V end was cut by 3 bases, the J end by 0 bases, with 10 bases between. This CDR3 contains 15 residues. CDR1 and CDR2 from the germline V gene are SGHRS and YFSETQ. CDR3 DNA sequence: TGCGCCAGCAGCTCAGACGGTAGCTCTGGAAACACCATATATTTT. This sequence encodes CASSSDGSSGNTIYF.

This clonotype was seen a few times. J is TRBJ1-5 and V is TRBV6-6; D call uncertain. V gave up 6 bases and J gave up 2 bases, with 11 bases separating them. The CDR3 is made up of 14 amino acids. Per the germline V gene, CDR1 is MNHNY and CDR2 is SVGAGI (reference sequence). Here the CDR3 reads CASSRGPGNQPQHF. For the CDR3, the DNA is TGTGCCAGCAGCCGCGGGCCGGGCAATCAGCCCCAGCATTTT.

A few counts support this clonotype. V and J are TRBV4-1 and TRBJ1-4, with D uncertain. The CDR3 spans 16 residues. CDR1 and CDR2 from the germline V gene are MGHRA and YSYEKL. With 1 base removed from V and 0 bases from J, the gap between germline ends came to 9 bases. CDR3 loop: CASSQVGTATNEKLFF. DNA of the CDR3: TGCGCCAGCAGCCAAGTAGGCACAGCAACTAATGAAAAACTGTTTTTT.

The CDR3 nucleotides read TGCAGCGCTCGGGACAGGGCGCCTGACGAGCAGTACTTC. Protein sequence: CSARDRAPDEQYF. The chain has TRBV29-1 and TRBJ2-7; 9 bases align to TRBD1. J gave up 5 bases and V 7 bases, and 9 bases lay outside the gene matches. Per the germline V gene, CDR1 is SQVTM and CDR2 is ANQGSEA. The CDR3 contains 13 residues.

This clonotype was seen many times. The germline gene is not matched at one end of the junction; a read error may be the cause. This rearrangement joins TRBV7-7 to TRBJ2-1; 9 positions agree with TRBD1. Per germline, CDR1 SSHAT and CDR2 FNYEAQ (reference sequence). The CDR3 spans 14 residues. Here the CDR3 DNA reads TGTGCTAGCAGCCCTGGGACAGGGCAGACTGAGCAGTTCTTC. Amino acids: CASSPGTGQTEQFF.